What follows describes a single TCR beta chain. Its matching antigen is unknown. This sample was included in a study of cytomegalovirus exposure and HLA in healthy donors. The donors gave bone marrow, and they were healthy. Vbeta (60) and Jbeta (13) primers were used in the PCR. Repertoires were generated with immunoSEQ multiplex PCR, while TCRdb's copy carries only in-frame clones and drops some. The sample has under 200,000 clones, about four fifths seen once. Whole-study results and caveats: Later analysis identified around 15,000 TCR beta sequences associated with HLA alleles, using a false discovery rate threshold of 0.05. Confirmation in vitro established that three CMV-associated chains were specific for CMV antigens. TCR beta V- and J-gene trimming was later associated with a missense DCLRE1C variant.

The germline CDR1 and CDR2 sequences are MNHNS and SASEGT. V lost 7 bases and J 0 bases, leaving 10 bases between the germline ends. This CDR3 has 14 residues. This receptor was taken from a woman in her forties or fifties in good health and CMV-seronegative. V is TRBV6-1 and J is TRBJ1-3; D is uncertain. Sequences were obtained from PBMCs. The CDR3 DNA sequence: TGTGCCAGCACCATACACAGCTCTGGAAACACCATATATTTT. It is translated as CASTIHSSGNTIYF.